Following are 25 T cell receptor beta chains from one sample sequenced in a study of T cell responses to AZD1222 COVID-19 vaccine. Assay: immunoSEQ multiplex PCR; the TCRdb copy retains only in-frame clones and omits some. The sample has about 94,000 clones; approximately 90% are singletons. Here the sequenced sample was peripheral blood, taken on day 0 of AZD1222 vaccination. The receptors were sampled from an adult in good health.

The chain carries TRBV10-3 and TRBJ1-2; a weak D match, TRBD1 (6 bases). Germline V gene data show CDR1 as ENHRY and CDR2 as SYGVKD. Trimming pared 0 bases from V and 4 bases from J, leaving 18 bases between. This CDR3 spans 17 amino acids. The CDR3 loop reads CAISESILTGGLYGYTF. CDR3 nucleotides: TGTGCCATCAGTGAGTCGATTCTAACCGGGGGGCTCTATGGCTACACCTTC.

This sequence joins TRBV19 and TRBJ1-4, with 8 bases fitting TRBD1. The V gene end was trimmed by 6 bases and the J gene end by 3 bases; junction bases not matched to a gene: 6. The CDR3 covers 15 residues. Germline CDR1 and CDR2: LNHDA and SQIVND (reference sequence). Here the CDR3 reads CASRTGGRANEKLFF. In nucleotides, the CDR3 is TGTGCCAGTAGAACAGGGGGGCGTGCTAATGAAAAACTGTTTTTT. The complete variable domain, with remaining parts taken from reference TRBV19 and TRBJ1-4, reads DGGITQSPKYLFRKEGQNVTLSCEQNLNHDAMYWYRQDPGQGLRLIYYSQIVNDFQKGDIAEGYSVSREKKESFPLTVTSAQKNPTAFYLCASRTGGRANEKLFFGSGTQLSVL.

The V and J genes are TRBV3-1 (or the pseudogene TRBV3-2) and TRBJ2-4; D not certain. CDR3 size: 15 residues. Germline CDR1 is LGHDT and CDR2 is YNNKEL (reference sequence). Trimming took 1 base from V and 6 from J, leaving 13 bases between them. The CDR3 coding sequence is TGTGCCAGCAGCCAAGTCGGACCCCTGAGAAACATTCAGTACTTC. It is translated as CASSQVGPLRNIQYF.

V usage is TRBV12-3 or TRBV12-4 and J usage is TRBJ1-5; D is uncertain. The CDR3 runs to 13 residues. V shed 3 bases and J shed 6 bases, with 9 bases lying between them. The CDR3: CASSLRERQPQHF. The DNA for the CDR3 is TGTGCCAGCAGTTTGAGGGAGCGTCAGCCCCAGCATTTT.

This chain links TRBV19 with TRBJ1-1, with D possibly TRBD1 on 5 matching bases. Germline V gives CDR1 LNHDA, CDR2 SQIVND (reference sequence). This CDR3 spans 15 amino acids. V was pared by 2 bases and J by 0 bases, with 10 bases between. CDR3 nucleotides: TGTGCCAGTAGTATAAGTTGGGGCTTGAACACTGAAGCTTTCTTT. Protein: CASSISWGLNTEAFF.

The CDR3 loop is CASSYSVGQPQHF. CDR3 bases: TGTGCCAGCAGTTACTCCGTTGGGCAGCCCCAGCATTTT. The chain links TRBV6-6 to TRBJ1-5; D ambiguous. The V gene's germline CDR1 is MNHNY and CDR2 SVGAGI (reference sequence). V lost 0 bases and J 7 bases, leaving 7 bases between the germline ends. CDR3 size: 13 residues.

This clone is a singleton in its sample. This sequence joins TRBV2 and TRBJ1-2, with TRBD1 as a possible D gene (6 bases). V gave up 6 bases and J gave up 5 bases, with 13 bases separating them. Germline-derived CDR1 and CDR2 are SNHLY and FYNNEI. The CDR3 length is 13 residues. CDR3 sequence reads: CASRDSGRYGYTF. The CDR3 DNA sequence: TGTGCCAGCAGGGACAGCGGGCGGTATGGCTACACCTTC.

This chain connects TRBV9 to TRBJ2-5; D gene ambiguous. V lost 0 bases and J lost 1, with 7 bases in between. Germline loops: CDR1 SGDLS, CDR2 YYNGEE. The CDR3 contains 14 residues. The CDR3 nucleotides are TGTGCCAGCAGCGTAGGCGGATTCCAAGAGACCCAGTACTTC. The encoded protein is CASSVGGFQETQYF. The full variable domain, rest sourced from reference TRBV9 and TRBJ2-5, is DSGVTQTPKHLITATGQRVTLRCSPRSGDLSVYWYQQSLDQGLQFLIQYYNGEERAKGNILERFSAQQFPDLHSELNLSSLELGDSALYFCASSVGGFQETQYFGPGTRLLVL.

The CDR3 loop is CASSPTGAIYGYTF. The CDR3 nucleotides read TGTGCCAGCAGTCCTACAGGGGCGATATATGGCTACACCTTC. The chain carries TRBV6-5 and TRBJ1-2; 7 bases fit TRBD1. From germline, CDR1 is MNHEY and CDR2 SVGAGI. CDR3 length: 14 amino acids. Trimming cost V 5 bases and J 5 bases; bases outside gene matches: 8.

The genes are TRBV5-1 and TRBJ2-7; 7 positions match TRBD1. The J segment lost 1 base and the V segment lost 3 bases, leaving 13 bases of the junction unmatched. This CDR3 comprises 17 residues. CDR1 SGHRS and CDR2 YFSETQ come from the germline V gene. The DNA for the CDR3 is TGCGCCAGCAGCTCCACCACGGACAGGCTCCGTTCCTACGAGCAGTACTTC. Its protein product is CASSSTTDRLRSYEQYF.

The CDR3 region has the DNA TGTGCCAGCAGCGAGGGACAGTACACTGAAGCTTTCTTT. Its translation is CASSEGQYTEAFF. The chain joins TRBV6-5 to TRBJ1-1; 7 bases align to TRBD1. Germline assignment: CDR1 MNHEY and CDR2 SVGAGI. J lost 3 bases, V lost 6 bases, and 4 bases had no gene match. The CDR3 is 13 residues long.

This clone was seen a single time. The rearrangement joins TRBV18 to TRBJ2-3; TRBD1 agrees at 9 bases. The CDR3 spans 14 residues. The ends lost 3 bases at V and 4 bases at J; junction bases unmatched: 2. Looked up from germline, CDR1 is KGHSH and CDR2 is LQKENI. The CDR3 DNA is TGTGCCAGCTCACCGGGGACAGGGCCAGATACGCAGTATTTT. Its protein product is CASSPGTGPDTQYF.

The chain links TRBV10-1 to TRBJ2-4; a possible D gene is TRBD2 (6 bases). The CDR3 runs to 18 residues. Germline assignment: CDR1 WNHNN and CDR2 SYGVQD (reference sequence). Trimming removed 3 bases from V and 1 base from J, with 19 bases in between. This CDR3 reads CASSETPVGGEAKNIQYF. CDR3 nucleotide sequence: TGCGCCAGCAGTGAAACCCCTGTGGGGGGAGAGGCCAAAAACATTCAGTACTTC.

The chain carries TRBV30 and TRBJ2-3; D not resolved. V lost 1 base and J 0 bases, leaving 5 bases between the germline ends. The CDR3 contains 13 residues. Germline V gene lookup returns CDR1 GTSNPN and CDR2 SVGIG (reference sequence). CDR3 DNA sequence: TGTGCCTGGAGTGGGCTTAGCACAGATACGCAGTATTTT. It codes for CAWSGLSTDTQYF.

The chain combines TRBV12-3 or TRBV12-4 with TRBJ1-5; D gene uncertain. Trimming cost V 1 base and J 10 bases, with 11 bases left between them. The CDR3 runs 13 residues. This CDR3 reads CASSLGPDPPQHF. CDR3 DNA: TGTGCCAGCAGTTTAGGTCCGGACCCACCCCAGCATTTT.

This clone was counted only a few times. This sequence joins TRBV27 and TRBJ1-2; 10 nucleotides match TRBD1. The CDR3 extends over 17 amino acids. The V segment lost 6 bases and the J segment 2 bases; nucleotides outside the gene matches: 12. From germline, CDR1 is MNHEY and CDR2 SMNVEV (reference sequence). The CDR3 reads CASRPLTGTGDNYGYTF. CDR3 DNA sequence: TGTGCCAGCAGACCTCTTACCGGGACAGGGGACAACTATGGCTACACCTTC.

This chain connects TRBV20-1 to TRBJ1-3; D remains unclear. Deletions cut 6 bases from V and 0 bases from J, with 9 bases between. The CDR3 is 13 residues long. Germline lookup yields CDR1 DFQATT and CDR2 SNEGSKA (reference sequence). DNA for the CDR3: TGCAGTGCCAGTCCAGGCTCTGGAAACACCATATATTTT. Its translation is CSASPGSGNTIYF.

Only a few counts were recorded for this clone. The chain combines TRBV29-1 with TRBJ1-1, with 11 bases that match TRBD1. J was trimmed by 3 bases and V by 6 bases; bases with no gene match: 6. The CDR3 length is 14 residues. Germline V lookup: CDR1 SQVTM, CDR2 ANQGSEA. The CDR3 DNA is TGCAGCGTCCCCGGGACAGGGGGGTACACTGAAGCTTTCTTT. The encoded protein is CSVPGTGGYTEAFF. Full variable domain (remainder filled in from reference TRBV29-1 and TRBJ1-1): SAVISQKPSRDICQRGTSLTIQCQVDSQVTMMFWYRQQPGQSLTLIATANQGSEATYESGFVIDKFPISRPNLTFSTLTVSNMSPEDSSIYLCSVPGTGGYTEAFFGQGTRLTVV.

The V gene is TRBV6-5, the J gene TRBJ1-4; TRBD1 might be the D (5 bases). The CDR3 contains 15 residues. The germline gives CDR1 MNHEY, CDR2 SVGAGI. Deletions cut 2 bases from V and 7 bases from J, with 14 bases between. CDR3 coding DNA: TGTGCCAGCAGTTACGGTCAGGGCAGCCGTGAAAAACTGTTTTTT. It codes for CASSYGQGSREKLFF.

The chain employs TRBV30 and TRBJ1-5; D is uncertain. The CDR3 has 16 amino acids. From germline, CDR1 is GTSNPN and CDR2 SVGIG (reference sequence). Deletions cut 3 bases from V and 3 bases from J, with 18 bases between. CDR3 in DNA: TGTGCCTGGAGGGGCATCGTAGGGCAAGACAATCAGCCCCAGCATTTT. It encodes CAWRGIVGQDNQPQHF.

This chain uses TRBV7-3 with TRBJ2-2, with TRBD1 matching over 7 bases. The V gene's germline CDR1 is SGHTA and CDR2 FQGTGA. This CDR3 is built from 14 residues. After removal of 2 bases from V and 4 bases from J, the junction contained 1 base not matched to a gene. DNA of the CDR3: TGTGCCAGCAGCTTAGGGACAGCCACCGGGGAGCTGTTTTTT. Protein sequence: CASSLGTATGELFF.

This chain connects TRBV7-3 to TRBJ2-7; D might be TRBD1 or TRBD2, each matching 5 bases. V was trimmed by 5 bases and J by 3 bases, leaving 17 bases between them. This CDR3 has 15 amino acids. Germline V gene data show CDR1 as SGHTA and CDR2 as FQGTGA. DNA for the CDR3: TGTGCCAGCAGCCCGGGACCCAATGGGGTCTACGAGCAGTACTTC. It is translated as CASSPGPNGVYEQYF.

This clone has just a few counts. The chain links TRBV7-8 to TRBJ1-3; a possible D gene is TRBD1 (5 bases). Germline loops: CDR1 SGHVS, CDR2 FQNEAQ. CDR3 length: 14 residues. V lost 5 bases, J lost 3 bases, and 11 bases lay in between. The CDR3 protein is CASSRAGIGNTIYF. CDR3 sequence (DNA): TGTGCCAGCAGCCGAGCAGGGATTGGAAACACCATATATTTT.

This clone has a single count. The rearrangement links TRBV9 to TRBJ1-3, with D possibly TRBD1 on 6 matching bases. Trimming stripped 0 bases from V and 8 bases from J, with 15 bases between. Germline loops: CDR1 SGDLS, CDR2 YYNGEE. This CDR3 comprises 15 residues. CDR3 bases: TGTGCCAGCAGCGTAGATGTCGGGGGCAGGGACACCATATATTTT. This codes for CASSVDVGGRDTIYF.

V is TRBV18 and J is TRBJ2-7; D remains unclear. The germline V gene encodes CDR1 KGHSH and CDR2 LQKENI. This CDR3 spans 13 amino acids. The V end was cut by 3 bases, the J end by 2 bases, with 8 bases between. Here the CDR3 DNA reads TGTGCCAGCTCACCCAGTCTTACCTACGAGCAGTACTTC. This encodes CASSPSLTYEQYF.